A selection of T cell receptor beta chains follows, all from one sample in a study of blood T cell repertoires in COVID-19. Some clones are missing from TCRdb's copy, which holds only in-frame ones; the method was immunoSEQ multiplex PCR. This table holds a few hundred thousand clones, about 90% found once. The sequenced sample consisted of PBMCs or T cells enriched from blood (not recorded which). The receptors shown here come from a young man who had recovered from COVID-19. Each CDR3 is given with its conserved first and last residue. The D gene is left open where the match is weak. Size is stated for part of the rows, as once, few or many counts, or as a class when the clone is expanded.

>TRBV9|TRBJ2-4|.|TRBD2
CASSRSGGAKNIQYF
TGTGCCAGCAGCCGTAGCGGGGGGGCCAAAAACATTCAGTACTTC
>TRBV24-1|TRBJ1-2|few|.
CATSPGYGGYTF
TGTGCCACCAGCCCAGGGTACGGTGGCTACACCTTC
>TRBV10-1|TRBJ2-5|.|.
CASSAGQRYQETQYF
TGCGCCAGCAGCGCGGGACAGCGGTACCAAGAGACCCAGTACTTC
>TRBV14|TRBJ1-3|.|.
CASSQVANSGNTIYF
TGTGCCAGCAGCCAAGTGGCCAACTCTGGAAACACCATATATTTT
>TRBV3-1/TRBV3-2|TRBJ2-7|few|TRBD2
CASSQSGLAISYEQYF
TGTGCCAGCAGCCAGTCGGGACTAGCGATTTCCTACGAGCAGTACTTC
>TRBV10-2|TRBJ1-1|.|.
CASSESKTVNTEAFF
TGCGCCAGCAGTGAGTCCAAGACAGTGAACACTGAAGCTTTCTTT
>TRBV5-8|TRBJ1-1|.|TRBD1
CASSSDQLTGENTEAFF
TGTGCCAGCAGCTCAGACCAATTGACAGGGGAGAACACTGAAGCTTTCTTT
>TRBV11-3|TRBJ2-2|.|TRBD1
CASSSGQVDGELFF
TGTGCCAGCAGCTCGGGACAGGTCGACGGGGAGCTGTTTTTT
>TRBV5-4|TRBJ2-5|.|TRBD1
CASSQQGDQETQYF
TGTGCCAGCAGCCAACAGGGGGACCAAGAGACCCAGTACTTC
>TRBV7-8|TRBJ2-1|.|TRBD1
CASSLAPGQGYNEQFF
TGTGCCAGCAGCTTAGCCCCGGGACAGGGATACAATGAGCAGTTCTTC